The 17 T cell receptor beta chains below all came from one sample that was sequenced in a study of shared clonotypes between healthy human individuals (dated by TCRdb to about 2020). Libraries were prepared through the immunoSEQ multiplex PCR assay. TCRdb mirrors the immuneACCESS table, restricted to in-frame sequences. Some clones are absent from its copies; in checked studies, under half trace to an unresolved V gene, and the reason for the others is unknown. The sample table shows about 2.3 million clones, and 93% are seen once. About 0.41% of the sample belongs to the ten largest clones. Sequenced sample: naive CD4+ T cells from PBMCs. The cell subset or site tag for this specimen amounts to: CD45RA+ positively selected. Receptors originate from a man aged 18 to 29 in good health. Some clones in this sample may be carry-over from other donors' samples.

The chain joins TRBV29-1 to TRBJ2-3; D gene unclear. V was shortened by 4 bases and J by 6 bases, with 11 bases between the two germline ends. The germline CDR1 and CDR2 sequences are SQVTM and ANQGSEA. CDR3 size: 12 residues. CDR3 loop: CSVVVVSDTQYF. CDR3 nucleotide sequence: TGCAGCGTTGTGGTAGTCTCCGATACGCAGTATTTT.

The CDR3 is CASSLGAGTSIYF. As DNA, the CDR3 is TGTGCCAGCAGTTTGGGGGCCGGGACTAGCATATACTTC. The chain couples TRBV7-8 to TRBJ2-7; 9 bases line up with TRBD2. V shed 6 bases, J shed 13 bases, and the junction held 13 bases outside the gene matches. Germline assignment: CDR1 SGHVS and CDR2 FQNEAQ. The CDR3 consists of 13 residues.

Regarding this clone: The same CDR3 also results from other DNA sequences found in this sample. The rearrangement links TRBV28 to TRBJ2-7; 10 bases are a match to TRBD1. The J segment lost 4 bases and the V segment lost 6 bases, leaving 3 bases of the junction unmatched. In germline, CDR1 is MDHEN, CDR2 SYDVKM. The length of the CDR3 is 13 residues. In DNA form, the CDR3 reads TGTGCCAGCAGACCGGGACAGGGGTACGAGCAGTACTTC. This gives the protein CASRPGQGYEQYF.

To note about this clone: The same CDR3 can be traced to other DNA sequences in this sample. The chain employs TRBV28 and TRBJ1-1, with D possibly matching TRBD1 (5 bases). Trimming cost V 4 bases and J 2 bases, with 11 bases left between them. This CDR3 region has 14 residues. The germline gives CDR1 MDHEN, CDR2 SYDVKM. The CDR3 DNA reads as TGTGCCAGCAGTTCGGGGGGTGGAAACACTGAAGCTTTCTTT. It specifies CASSSGGGNTEAFF.

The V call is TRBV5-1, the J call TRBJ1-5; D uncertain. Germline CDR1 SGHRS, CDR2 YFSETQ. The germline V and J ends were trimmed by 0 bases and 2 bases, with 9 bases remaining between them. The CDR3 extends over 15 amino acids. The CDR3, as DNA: TGCGCCAGCAGCTTGGACAGTGGGGGCAATCAGCCCCAGCATTTT. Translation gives CASSLDSGGNQPQHF.

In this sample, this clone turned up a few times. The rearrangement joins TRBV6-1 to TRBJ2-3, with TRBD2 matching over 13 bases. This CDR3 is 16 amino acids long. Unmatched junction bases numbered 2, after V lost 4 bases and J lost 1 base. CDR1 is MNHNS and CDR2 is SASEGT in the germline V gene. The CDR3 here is CASSAGLAGGTDTQYF. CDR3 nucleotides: TGTGCCAGCAGTGCCGGACTAGCGGGGGGCACAGATACGCAGTATTTT.

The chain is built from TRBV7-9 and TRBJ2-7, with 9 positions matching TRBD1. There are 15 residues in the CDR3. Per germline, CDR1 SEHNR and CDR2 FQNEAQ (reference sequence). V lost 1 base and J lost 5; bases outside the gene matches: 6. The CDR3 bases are TGTGCCAGCAGCTTAGTCGGGACAGGGTTCCACGAGCAGTACTTC. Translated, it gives CASSLVGTGFHEQYF.

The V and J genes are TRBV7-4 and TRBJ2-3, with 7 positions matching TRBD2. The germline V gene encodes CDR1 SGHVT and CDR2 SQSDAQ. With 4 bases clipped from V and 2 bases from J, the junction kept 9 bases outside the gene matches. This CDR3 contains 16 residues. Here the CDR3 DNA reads TGTGCCAGCAGCTGTGGTGCGGGAGATAACACAGATACGCAGTATTTT. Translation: CASSCGAGDNTDTQYF.

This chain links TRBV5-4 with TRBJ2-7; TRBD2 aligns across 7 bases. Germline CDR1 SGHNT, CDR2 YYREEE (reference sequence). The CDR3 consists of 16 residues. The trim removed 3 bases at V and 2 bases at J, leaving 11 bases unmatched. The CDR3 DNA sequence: TGTGCCAGCAGCTGGGACCCCGGGACTATTACCTACGAGCAGTACTTC. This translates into CASSWDPGTITYEQYF.

DNA for the CDR3: TGTGCCAGCAGGCTCACCGGGACGGAGAATGAAAAACTGTTTTTT. The encoded protein is CASRLTGTENEKLFF. The J gene is TRBJ1-4, the V gene TRBV7-6; perhaps TRBD1 as D (5 bases). The germline V and J ends were trimmed by 6 bases and 5 bases, with 16 bases remaining between them. The CDR3 length is 15 residues. Germline CDR1 and CDR2: SGHVS and FNYEAQ.

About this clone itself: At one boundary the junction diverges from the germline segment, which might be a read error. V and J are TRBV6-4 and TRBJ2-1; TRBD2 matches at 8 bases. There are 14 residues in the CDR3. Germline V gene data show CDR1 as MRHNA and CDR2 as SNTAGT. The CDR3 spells CASSVSWTSNQQFF. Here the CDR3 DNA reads TGTGCCAGCAGTGTCTCGTGGACTAGCAATCAGCAGTTCTTC.

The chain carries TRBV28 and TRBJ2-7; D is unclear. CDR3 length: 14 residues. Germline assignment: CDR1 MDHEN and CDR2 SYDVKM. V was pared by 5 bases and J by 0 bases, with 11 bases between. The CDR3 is CASSVHASSYEQYF. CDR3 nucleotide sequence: TGTGCCAGCAGTGTGCACGCCAGCTCCTACGAGCAGTACTTC.

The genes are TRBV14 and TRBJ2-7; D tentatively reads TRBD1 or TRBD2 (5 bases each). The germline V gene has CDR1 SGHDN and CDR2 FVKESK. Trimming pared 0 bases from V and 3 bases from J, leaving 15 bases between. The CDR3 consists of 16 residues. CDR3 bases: TGTGCCAGCAGCCAAGATCAGGTCTGGGGGAACTACGAGCAGTACTTC. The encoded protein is CASSQDQVWGNYEQYF.

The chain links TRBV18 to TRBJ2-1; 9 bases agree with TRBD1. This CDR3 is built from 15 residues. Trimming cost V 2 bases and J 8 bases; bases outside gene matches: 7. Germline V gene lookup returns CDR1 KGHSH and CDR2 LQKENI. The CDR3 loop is CASSPRTGEFDEQFF. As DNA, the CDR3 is TGTGCCAGCTCACCAAGGACAGGGGAGTTCGATGAGCAGTTCTTC.

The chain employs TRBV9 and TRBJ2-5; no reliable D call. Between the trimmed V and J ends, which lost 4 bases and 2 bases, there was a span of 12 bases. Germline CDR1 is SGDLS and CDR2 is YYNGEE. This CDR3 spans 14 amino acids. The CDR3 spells CASSPRRQQETQYF. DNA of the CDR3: TGTGCCAGCAGCCCCCGTAGGCAGCAAGAGACCCAGTACTTC.

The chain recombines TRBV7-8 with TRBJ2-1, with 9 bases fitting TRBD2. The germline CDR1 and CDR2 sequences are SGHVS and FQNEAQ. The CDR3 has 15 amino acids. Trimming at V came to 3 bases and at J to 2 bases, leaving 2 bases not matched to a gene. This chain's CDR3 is CASSFGGGAYNEQFF. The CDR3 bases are TGTGCCAGCAGCTTTGGCGGGGGGGCCTACAATGAGCAGTTCTTC.

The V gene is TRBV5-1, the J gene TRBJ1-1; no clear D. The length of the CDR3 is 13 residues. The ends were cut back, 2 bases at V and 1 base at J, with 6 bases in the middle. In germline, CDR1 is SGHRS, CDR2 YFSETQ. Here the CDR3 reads CASSFFTNTEAFF. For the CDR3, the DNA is TGCGCCAGCAGCTTTTTTACGAACACTGAAGCTTTCTTT.